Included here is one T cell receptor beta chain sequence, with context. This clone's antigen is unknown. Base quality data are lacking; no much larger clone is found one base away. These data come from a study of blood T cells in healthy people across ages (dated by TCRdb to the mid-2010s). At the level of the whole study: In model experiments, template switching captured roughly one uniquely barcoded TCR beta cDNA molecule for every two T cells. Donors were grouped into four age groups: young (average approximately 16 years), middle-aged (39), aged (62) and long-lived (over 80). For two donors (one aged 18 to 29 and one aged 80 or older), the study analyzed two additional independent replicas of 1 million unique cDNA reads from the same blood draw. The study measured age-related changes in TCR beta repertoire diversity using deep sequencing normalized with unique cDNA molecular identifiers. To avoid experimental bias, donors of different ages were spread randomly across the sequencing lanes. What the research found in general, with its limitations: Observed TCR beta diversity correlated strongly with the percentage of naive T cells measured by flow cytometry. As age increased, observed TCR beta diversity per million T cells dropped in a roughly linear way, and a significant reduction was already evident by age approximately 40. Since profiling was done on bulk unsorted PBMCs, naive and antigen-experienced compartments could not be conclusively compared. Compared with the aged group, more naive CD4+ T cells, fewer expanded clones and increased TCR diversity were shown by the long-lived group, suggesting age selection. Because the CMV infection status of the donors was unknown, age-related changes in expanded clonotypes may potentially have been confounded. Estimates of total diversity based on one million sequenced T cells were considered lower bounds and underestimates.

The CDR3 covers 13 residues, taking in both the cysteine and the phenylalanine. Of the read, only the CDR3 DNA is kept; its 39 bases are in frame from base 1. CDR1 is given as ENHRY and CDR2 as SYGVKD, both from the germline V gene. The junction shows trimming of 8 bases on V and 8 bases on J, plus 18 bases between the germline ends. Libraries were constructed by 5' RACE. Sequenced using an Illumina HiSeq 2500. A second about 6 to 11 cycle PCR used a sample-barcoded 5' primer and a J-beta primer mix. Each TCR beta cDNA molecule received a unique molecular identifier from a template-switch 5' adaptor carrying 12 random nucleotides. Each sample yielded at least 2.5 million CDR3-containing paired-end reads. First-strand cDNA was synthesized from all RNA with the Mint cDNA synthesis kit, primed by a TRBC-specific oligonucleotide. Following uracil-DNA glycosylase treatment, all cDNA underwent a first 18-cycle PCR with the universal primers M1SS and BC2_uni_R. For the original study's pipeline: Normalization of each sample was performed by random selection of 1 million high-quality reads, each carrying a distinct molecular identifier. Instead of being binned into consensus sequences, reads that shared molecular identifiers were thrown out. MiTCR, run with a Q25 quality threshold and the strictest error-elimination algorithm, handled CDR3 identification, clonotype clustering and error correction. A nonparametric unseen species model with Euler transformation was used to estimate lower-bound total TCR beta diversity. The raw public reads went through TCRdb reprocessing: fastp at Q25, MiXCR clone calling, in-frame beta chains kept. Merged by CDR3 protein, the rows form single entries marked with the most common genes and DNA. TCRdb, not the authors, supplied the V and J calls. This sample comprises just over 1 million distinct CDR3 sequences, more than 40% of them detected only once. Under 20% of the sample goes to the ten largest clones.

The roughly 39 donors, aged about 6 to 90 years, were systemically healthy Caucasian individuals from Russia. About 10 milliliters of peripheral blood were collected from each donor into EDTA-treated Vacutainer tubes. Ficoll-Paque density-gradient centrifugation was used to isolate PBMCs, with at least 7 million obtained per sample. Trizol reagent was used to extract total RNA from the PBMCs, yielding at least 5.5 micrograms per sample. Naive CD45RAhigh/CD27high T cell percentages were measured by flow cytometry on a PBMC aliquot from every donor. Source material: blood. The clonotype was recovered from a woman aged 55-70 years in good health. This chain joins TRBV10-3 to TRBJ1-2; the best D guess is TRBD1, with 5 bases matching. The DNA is TGTGCCATCCAGGGCGAGGGTTACTCGGGCTACACCTTC. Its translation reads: CAIQGEGYSGYTF.